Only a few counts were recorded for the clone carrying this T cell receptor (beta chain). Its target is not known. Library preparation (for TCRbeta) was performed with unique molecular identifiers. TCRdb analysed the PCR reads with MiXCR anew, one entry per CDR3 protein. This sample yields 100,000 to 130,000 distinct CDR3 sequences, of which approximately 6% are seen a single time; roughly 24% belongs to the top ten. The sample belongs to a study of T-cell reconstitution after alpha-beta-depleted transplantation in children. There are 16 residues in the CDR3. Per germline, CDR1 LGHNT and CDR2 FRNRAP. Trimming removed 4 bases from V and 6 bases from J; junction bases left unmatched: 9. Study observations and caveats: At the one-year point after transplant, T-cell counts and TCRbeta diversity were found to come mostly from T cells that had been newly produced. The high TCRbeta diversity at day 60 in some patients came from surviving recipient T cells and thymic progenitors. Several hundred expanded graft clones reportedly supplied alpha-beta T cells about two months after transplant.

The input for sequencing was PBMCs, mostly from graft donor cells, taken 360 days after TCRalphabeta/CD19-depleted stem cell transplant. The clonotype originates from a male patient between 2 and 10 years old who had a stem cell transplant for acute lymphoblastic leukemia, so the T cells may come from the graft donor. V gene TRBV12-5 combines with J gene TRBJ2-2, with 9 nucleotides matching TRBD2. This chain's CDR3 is CASGWASGASPGELFF. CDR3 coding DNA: TGTGCTAGTGGTTGGGCTAGCGGGGCGTCACCCGGGGAGCTGTTTTTT. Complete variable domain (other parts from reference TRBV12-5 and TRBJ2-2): DARVTQTPRHKVTEMGQEVTMRCQPILGHNTVFWYRQTMMQGLELLAYFRNRAPLDDSGMPKDRFSAEMPDATLATLKIQPSEPRDSAVYFCASGWASGASPGELFFGEGSRLTVL.